This TCR beta chain was recorded in a study of T and B cells in COVID-19 patients. In the study overall: Peripheral blood came from COVID-19 patients with active infection or after recovery. Of about 20 active-infection patients, more than 9 were critically ill with mechanical ventilation or extracorporeal membrane oxygenation. The study's findings and limits: At recovery TRB diversity and richness exceeded healthy donors, after highly clonal active COVID-19 repertoires.

BIOMED2 TRB-A/B primer pools were used in multiplex TRB PCR. TCRdb reprocessed the multiplex PCR reads with MiXCR, giving one entry per CDR3 protein. The sample carries 20,000 to 25,000 distinct CDR3 sequences, 29% recorded once. Blood genomic DNA input for TRB amplification was 250-500 ng. V was cut by 7 bases and J by 3 bases, with 7 bases left in between. The CDR3 consists of 12 residues. Per the germline V gene, CDR1 is SNHLY and CDR2 is FYNNEI. As regards this clonotype: No antigen is known for it.

The source of this sequence is a human donor who had recovered from COVID-19. The chain uses TRBV2 and TRBJ1-5; D unresolved. The sequencing input was blood. CDR3 loop: CASKWANQPQHF. CDR3 bases: TGTGCCAGCAAATGGGCCAATCAGCCCCAGCATTTT.